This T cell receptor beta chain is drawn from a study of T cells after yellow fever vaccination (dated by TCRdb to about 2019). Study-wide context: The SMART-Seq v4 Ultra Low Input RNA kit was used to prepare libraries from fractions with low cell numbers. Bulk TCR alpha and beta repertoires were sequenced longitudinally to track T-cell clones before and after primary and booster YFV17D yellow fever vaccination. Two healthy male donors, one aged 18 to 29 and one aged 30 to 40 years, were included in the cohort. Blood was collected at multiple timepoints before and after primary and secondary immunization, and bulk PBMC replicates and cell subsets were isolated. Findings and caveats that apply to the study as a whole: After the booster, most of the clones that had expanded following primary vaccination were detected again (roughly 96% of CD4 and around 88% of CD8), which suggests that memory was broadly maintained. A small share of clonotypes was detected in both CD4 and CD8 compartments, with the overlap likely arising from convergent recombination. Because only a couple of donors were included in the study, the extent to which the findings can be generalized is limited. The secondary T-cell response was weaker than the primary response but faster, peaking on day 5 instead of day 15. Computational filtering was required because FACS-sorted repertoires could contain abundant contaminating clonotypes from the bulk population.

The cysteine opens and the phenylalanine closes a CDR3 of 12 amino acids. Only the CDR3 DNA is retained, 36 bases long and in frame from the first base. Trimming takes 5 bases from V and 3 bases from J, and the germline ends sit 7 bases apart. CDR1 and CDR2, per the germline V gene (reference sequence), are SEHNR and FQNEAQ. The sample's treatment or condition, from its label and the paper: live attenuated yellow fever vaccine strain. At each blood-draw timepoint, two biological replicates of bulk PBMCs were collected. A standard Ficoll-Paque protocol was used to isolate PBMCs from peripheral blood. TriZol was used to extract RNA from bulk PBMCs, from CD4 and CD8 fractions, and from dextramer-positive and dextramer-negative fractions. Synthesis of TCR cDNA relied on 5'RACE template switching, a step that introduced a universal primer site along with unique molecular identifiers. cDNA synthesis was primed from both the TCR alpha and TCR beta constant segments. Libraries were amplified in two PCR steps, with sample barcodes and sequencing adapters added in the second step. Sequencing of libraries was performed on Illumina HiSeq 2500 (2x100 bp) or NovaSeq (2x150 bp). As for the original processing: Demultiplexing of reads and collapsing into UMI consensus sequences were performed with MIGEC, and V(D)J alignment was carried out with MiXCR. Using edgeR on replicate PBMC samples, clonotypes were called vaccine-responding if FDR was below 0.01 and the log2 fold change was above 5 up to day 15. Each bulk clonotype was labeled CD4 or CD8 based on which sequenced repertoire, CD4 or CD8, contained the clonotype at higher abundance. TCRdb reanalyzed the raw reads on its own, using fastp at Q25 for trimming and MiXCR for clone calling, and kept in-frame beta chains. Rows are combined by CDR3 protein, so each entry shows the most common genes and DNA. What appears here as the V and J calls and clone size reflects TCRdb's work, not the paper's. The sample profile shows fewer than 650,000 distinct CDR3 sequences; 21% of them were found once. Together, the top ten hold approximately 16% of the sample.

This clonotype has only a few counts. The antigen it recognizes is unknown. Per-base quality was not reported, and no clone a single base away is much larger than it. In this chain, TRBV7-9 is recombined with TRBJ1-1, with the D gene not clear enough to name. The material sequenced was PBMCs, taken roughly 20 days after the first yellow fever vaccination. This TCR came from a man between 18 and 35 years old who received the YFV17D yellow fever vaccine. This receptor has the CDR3 CASSPTDTEAFF. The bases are TGTGCCAGCAGCCCGACGGACACTGAAGCTTTCTTT.